Sequencing of this TCR beta chain was carried out in a study of blood T cell repertoires in COVID-19. Study summary: Whether acute or convalescent, the COVID-19 samples came from the United States, Italy and Spain.

As originally analysed: Reference gene primer amplification gave estimated nucleated cell counts. Libraries were prepared by immunoSEQ multiplex PCR; TCRdb keeps only in-frame clonotypes and omits some of them. Clone size and the V and J calls come from that table; the DNA yielded D and trimming. The sample carries hundreds of thousands of clones, over 70% recorded once. The V gene end was trimmed by 0 bases and the J gene end by 3 bases; junction bases not matched to a gene: 5. Germline V gene sequence: CDR1 SGHDT, CDR2 YYEEEE. The CDR3 runs to 16 residues. The material sequenced was peripheral blood. The J gene is TRBJ2-3, the V gene TRBV5-6; TRBD1 agrees at 9 bases. This sequence originates from a man older than 75 with acute or convalescent COVID-19. The CDR3 nucleotides read TGTGCCAGCAGCTTGGGAGGACAGGGGAAGACAGATACGCAGTATTTT. Residues: CASSLGGQGKTDTQYF.